The TCR beta chain described here comes from a study of cytomegalovirus exposure and HLA in healthy donors. Study outcomes and limitations: Several top significant clusters appeared, in a later analysis, to be linked to common viral pathogens.

PCR used 60 Vbeta primers and 13 Jbeta primers. Sequencing used immunoSEQ multiplex PCR; TCRdb keeps in-frame clones, though not all of them. The sample lists 150,000 to 200,000 clones, 80% seen once, with about 1.9% in the top ten. There are 13 residues in the CDR3. Looked up from germline, CDR1 is SGHVS and CDR2 is FNYEAQ. Trimming removed 6 bases from V and 11 bases from J, with 19 bases in between. On this clone: Its matching antigen is unknown.

The source is a woman aged 25-40 years in good health and CMV-seronegative. Sequenced: PBMCs. The chain links TRBV7-6 to TRBJ1-1; D unresolved. The CDR3 nucleotides are TGTGCCAGCAGTTCACTGGTCGGAGGGTCCGCTTTCTTT. Translated: CASSSLVGGSAFF.